This TCR beta chain was obtained from a study of blood T cell repertoires in COVID-19. This CDR3 has 16 amino acids. Profiling relied on immunoSEQ multiplex PCR, and the TCRdb table lists in-frame clones only, not all of them. In the table there are approximately 140,000 clones, 80% to 90% of which are singletons. Sequenced sample: peripheral blood. The receptor was derived from a middle-aged woman with acute or convalescent COVID-19. The V and J genes are TRBV21-1 and TRBJ2-3; the listed D gene, TRBD2, was not tested against the DNA. TRBV21-1 is shown as a pseudogene. The CDR3 spells CASSKGGISSTDTQYF. In nucleotides, the CDR3 is TGTGCCAGCAGCAAAGGAGGGATTAGCTCCACAGATACGCAGTATTTT.